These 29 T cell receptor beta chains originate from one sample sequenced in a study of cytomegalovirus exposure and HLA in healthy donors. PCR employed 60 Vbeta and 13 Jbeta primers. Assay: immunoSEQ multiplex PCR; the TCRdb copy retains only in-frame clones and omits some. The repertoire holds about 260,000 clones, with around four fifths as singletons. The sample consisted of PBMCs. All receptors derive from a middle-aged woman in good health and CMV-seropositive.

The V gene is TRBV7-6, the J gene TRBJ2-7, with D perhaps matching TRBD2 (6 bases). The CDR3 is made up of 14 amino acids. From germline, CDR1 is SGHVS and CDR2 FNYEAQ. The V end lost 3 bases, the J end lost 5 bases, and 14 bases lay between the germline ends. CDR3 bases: TGTGCCAGCAGCTTTGGTGGCAGGGAGGACGAGCAGTACTTC. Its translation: CASSFGGREDEQYF.

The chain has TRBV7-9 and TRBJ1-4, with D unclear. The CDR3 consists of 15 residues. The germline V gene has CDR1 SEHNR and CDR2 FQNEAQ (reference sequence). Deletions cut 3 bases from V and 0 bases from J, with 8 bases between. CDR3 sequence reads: CASSLGITTNEKLFF. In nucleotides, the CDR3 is TGTGCCAGCAGCTTGGGCATCACAACTAATGAAAAACTGTTTTTT.

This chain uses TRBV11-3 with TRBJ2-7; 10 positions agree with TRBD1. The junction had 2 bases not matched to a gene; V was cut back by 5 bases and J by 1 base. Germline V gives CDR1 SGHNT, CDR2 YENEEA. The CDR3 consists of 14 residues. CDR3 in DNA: TGTGCCAGCAGCCGGGACAGGGGATCCTACGAGCAGTACTTC. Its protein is CASSRDRGSYEQYF.

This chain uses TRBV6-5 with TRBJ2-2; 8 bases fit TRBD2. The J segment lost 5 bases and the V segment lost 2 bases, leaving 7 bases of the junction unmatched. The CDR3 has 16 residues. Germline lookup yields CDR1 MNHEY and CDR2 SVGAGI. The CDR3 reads CASSYGSGRGTGELFF. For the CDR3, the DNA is TGTGCCAGCAGTTACGGGAGCGGGAGAGGAACCGGGGAGCTGTTTTTT.

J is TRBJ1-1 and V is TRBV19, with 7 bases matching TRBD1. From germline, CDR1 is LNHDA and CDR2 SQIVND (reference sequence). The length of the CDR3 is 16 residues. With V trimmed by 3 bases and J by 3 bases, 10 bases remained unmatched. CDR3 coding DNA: TGTGCCAGTAGTATCCGTGGGCAGGGGGGTCACACTGAAGCTTTCTTT. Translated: CASSIRGQGGHTEAFF.

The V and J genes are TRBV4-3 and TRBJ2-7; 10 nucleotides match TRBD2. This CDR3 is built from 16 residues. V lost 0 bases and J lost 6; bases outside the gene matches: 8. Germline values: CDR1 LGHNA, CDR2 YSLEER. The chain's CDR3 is CASSQDLASGSSEQYF. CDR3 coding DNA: TGCGCCAGCAGCCAAGATTTAGCTAGCGGGAGCTCCGAGCAGTACTTC.

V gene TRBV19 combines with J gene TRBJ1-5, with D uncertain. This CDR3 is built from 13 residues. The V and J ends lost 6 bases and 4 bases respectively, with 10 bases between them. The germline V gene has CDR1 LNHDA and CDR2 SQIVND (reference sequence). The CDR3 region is CASSRMRNQPQHF. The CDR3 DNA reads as TGTGCCAGTAGCCGAATGAGAAATCAGCCCCAGCATTTT.

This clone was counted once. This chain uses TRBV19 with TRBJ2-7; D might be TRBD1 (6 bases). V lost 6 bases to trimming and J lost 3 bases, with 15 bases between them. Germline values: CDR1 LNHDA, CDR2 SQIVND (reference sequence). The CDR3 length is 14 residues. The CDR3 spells CASRAQGNFYEQYF. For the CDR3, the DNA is TGTGCCAGTAGAGCTCAGGGGAACTTCTACGAGCAGTACTTC.

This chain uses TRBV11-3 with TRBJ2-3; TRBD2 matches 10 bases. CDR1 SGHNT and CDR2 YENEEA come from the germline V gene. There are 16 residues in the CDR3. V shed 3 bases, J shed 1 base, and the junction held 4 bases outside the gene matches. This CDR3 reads CASSFYLAGGTDTQYF. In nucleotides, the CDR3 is TGTGCCAGCAGCTTCTACCTAGCGGGAGGCACAGATACGCAGTATTTT.

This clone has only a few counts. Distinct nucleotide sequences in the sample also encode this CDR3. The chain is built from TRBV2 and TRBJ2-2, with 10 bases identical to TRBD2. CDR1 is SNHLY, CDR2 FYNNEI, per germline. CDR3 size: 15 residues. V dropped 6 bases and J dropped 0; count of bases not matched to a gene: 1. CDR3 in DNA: TGTGCCAGCAGGGGGACTAGCGCGAACACCGGGGAGCTGTTTTTT. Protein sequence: CASRGTSANTGELFF.

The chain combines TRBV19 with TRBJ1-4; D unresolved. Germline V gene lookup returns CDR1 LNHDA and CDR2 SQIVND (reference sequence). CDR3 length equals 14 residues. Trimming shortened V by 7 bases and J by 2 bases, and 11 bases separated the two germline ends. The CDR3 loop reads CASTLRVTNEKLFF. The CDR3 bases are TGTGCCAGTACCCTGAGGGTGACTAATGAAAAACTGTTTTTT.

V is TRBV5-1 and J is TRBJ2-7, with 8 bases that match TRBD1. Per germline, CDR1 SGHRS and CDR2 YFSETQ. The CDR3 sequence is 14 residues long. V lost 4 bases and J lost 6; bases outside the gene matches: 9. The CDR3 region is CASSEPGQVGEQYF. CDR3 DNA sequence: TGCGCCAGCAGCGAACCGGGACAGGTGGGCGAGCAGTACTTC.

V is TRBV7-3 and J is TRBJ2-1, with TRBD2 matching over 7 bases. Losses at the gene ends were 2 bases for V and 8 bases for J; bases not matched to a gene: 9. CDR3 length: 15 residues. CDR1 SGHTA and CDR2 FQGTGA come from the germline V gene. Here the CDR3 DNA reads TGTGCCAGCAGCTTATCTGCTGCGGGAGTCTATGAGCAGTTCTTC. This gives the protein CASSLSAAGVYEQFF.

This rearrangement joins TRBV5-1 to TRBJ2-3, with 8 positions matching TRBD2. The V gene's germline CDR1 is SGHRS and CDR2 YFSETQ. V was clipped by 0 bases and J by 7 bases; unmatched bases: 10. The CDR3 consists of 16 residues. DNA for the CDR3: TGCGCCAGCAGCTTGGCCGGTAGCGGGAATATTAATACGCAGTATTTT. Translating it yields CASSLAGSGNINTQYF.

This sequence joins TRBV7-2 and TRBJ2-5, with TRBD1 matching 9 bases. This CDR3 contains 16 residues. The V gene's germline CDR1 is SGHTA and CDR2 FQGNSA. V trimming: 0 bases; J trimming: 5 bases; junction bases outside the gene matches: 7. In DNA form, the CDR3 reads TGTGCCAGCAGCTTAGCCGGCAACAGGGGGCGGGAGACCCAGTACTTC. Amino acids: CASSLAGNRGRETQYF.

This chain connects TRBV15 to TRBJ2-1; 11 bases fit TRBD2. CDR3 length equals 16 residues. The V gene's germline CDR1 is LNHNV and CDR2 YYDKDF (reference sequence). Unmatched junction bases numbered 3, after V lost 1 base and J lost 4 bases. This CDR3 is CATSRGVAGGYNEQFF. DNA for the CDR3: TGTGCCACCAGCAGAGGGGTAGCGGGAGGGTACAATGAGCAGTTCTTC.

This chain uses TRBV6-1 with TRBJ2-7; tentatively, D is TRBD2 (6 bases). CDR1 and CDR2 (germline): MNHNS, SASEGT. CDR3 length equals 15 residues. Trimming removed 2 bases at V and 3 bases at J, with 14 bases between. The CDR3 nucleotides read TGTGCCAGCAGTGAATCTGGCGGAGGGGTCTACGAGCAGTACTTC. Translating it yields CASSESGGGVYEQYF.

The CDR3 loop reads CASRTLKNTEAFF. The CDR3, as DNA: TGTGCCAGCAGGACACTCAAGAACACTGAAGCTTTCTTT. This chain uses TRBV6-1 with TRBJ1-1; D unresolved. This CDR3 spans 13 amino acids. Trimming took off 6 bases at V and 1 base at J, with 9 bases between the two ends. Germline V gene data show CDR1 as MNHNS and CDR2 as SASEGT.

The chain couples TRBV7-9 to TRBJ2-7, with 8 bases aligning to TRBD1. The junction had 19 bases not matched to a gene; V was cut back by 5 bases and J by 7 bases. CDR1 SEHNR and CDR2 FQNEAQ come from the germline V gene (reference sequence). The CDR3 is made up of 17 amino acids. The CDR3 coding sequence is TGTGCCAGCAGCCCAGGGACAGGAGATTTGGGTGTGGAGGAGCAGTACTTC. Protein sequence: CASSPGTGDLGVEEQYF.

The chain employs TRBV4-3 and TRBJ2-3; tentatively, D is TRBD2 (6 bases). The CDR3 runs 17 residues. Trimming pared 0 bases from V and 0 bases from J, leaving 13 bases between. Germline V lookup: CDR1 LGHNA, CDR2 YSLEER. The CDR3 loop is CASSQEGRRGSTDTQYF. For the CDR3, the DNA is TGCGCCAGCAGCCAAGAAGGTCGGCGGGGAAGCACAGATACGCAGTATTTT.

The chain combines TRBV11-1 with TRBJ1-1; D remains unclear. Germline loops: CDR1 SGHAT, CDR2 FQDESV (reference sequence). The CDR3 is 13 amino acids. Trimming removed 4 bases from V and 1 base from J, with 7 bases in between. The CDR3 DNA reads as TGTGCCAGCAGCTCAAGGAGGAACACTGAAGCTTTCTTT. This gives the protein CASSSRRNTEAFF.

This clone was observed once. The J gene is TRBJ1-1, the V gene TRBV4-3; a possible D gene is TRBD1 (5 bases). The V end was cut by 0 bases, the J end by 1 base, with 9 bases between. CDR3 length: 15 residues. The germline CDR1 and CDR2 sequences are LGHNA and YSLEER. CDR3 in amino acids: CASSQEEGWNTEAFF. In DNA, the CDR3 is TGCGCCAGCAGCCAAGAGGAGGGGTGGAACACTGAAGCTTTCTTT.

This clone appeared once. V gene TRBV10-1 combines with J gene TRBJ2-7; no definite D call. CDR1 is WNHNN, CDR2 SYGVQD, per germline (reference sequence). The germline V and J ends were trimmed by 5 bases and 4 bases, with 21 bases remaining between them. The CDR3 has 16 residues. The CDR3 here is CASSPTFLPLVYEQYF. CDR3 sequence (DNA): TGCGCCAGCAGTCCTACCTTCCTCCCCTTAGTTTACGAGCAGTACTTC.

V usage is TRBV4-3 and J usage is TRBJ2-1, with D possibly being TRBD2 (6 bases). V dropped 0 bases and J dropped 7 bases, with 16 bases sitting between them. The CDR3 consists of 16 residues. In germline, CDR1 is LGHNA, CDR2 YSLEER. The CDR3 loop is CASSQDLGGVRNEQFF. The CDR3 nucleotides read TGCGCCAGCAGCCAAGATTTGGGGGGAGTGAGGAATGAGCAGTTCTTC.

The CDR3 loop is CASSRGLAGSSYEQYF. CDR3 in DNA: TGTGCCAGCAGCCGCGGACTAGCGGGAAGCTCCTACGAGCAGTACTTC. The chain uses TRBV7-2 and TRBJ2-7, with 12 bases lining up with TRBD2. There are 16 residues in the CDR3. Germline V gives CDR1 SGHTA, CDR2 FQGNSA. V was clipped by 5 bases and J by 0 bases; unmatched bases: 5.

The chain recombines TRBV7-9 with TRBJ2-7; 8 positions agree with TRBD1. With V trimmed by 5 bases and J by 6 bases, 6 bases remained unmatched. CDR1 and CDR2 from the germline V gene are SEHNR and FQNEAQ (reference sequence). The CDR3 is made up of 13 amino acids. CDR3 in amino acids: CASSAGQGSEQYF. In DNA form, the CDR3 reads TGTGCCAGCAGCGCCGGACAGGGCAGCGAGCAGTACTTC.

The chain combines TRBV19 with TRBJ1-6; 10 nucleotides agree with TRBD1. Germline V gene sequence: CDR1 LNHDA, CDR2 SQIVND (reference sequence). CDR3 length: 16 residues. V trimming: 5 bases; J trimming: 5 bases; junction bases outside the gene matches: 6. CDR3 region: CASSPGTGVNNSPLHF. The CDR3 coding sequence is TGTGCCAGTAGTCCTGGGACAGGGGTTAATAATTCACCCCTCCACTTT.

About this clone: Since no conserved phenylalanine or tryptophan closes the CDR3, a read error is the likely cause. This CDR3 is CASSLSRPDYEQYL. CDR3 sequence (DNA): TGTGCCAGCAGTTTATCCCGTCCTGACTACGAGCAGTACCTC. The rearrangement uses TRBV28 and TRBJ2-7; D is unclear. The germline V and J ends were trimmed by 1 base and 3 bases, with 10 bases remaining between them. The V gene's germline CDR1 is MDHEN and CDR2 SYDVKM. The CDR3 has 14 residues.

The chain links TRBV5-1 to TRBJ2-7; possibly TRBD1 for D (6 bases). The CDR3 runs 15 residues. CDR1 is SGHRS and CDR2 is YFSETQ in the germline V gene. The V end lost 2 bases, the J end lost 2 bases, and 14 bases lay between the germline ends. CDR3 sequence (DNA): TGCGCCAGCAGCTTAGGGGGAGCTAGCACCTACGAGCAGTACTTC. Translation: CASSLGGASTYEQYF.